The subject of this entry is one T cell receptor (beta chain). Its specificity is not known. Use of 60 Vbeta and 13 Jbeta primers characterized the PCR. Data came from immunoSEQ multiplex PCR; TCRdb stores just in-frame clones and leaves some out. This sample has about 150,000 clones, with 80% found just once. The sample comes from a study of cytomegalovirus exposure and HLA in healthy donors. Findings and caveats of the study: Per published reports, the classifier diagnosed cytomegalovirus status with high specificity and sensitivity. Later on, an analysis tied approximately 17,000 TCR beta sequences to HLA alleles at 0.05 false discovery rate. A later analysis appeared to link common viral pathogens to several of the most significant clusters.

This CDR3 contains 17 residues. Germline values: CDR1 SGHNT, CDR2 YYREEE (reference sequence). V dropped 5 bases and J dropped 4 bases, with 22 bases sitting between them. This TCR was recovered from a man younger than 45 in good health and CMV-seropositive. Material for sequencing was PBMCs. J is TRBJ2-1 and V is TRBV5-4; the D gene is possibly TRBD2 (6 bases). The DNA for the CDR3 is TGTGCCAGCAGGGGCCCAGGAGGCGGGGAGGCATACAATGAGCAGTTCTTC. It translates to CASRGPGGGEAYNEQFF.